This entry lists 17 T cell receptor beta chains sequenced from one sample in a study of graft-versus-host responses after intestinal transplantation. Profiled with immunoSEQ multiplex PCR; TCRdb holds only in-frame clones, not every one. The sample holds fewer than 10,000 clones, almost 70% seen once. From the graft tissue, intraepithelial and lamina propria lymphocytes were released through processing. Sequences were derived from ileum tissue, sampled around 440 days after transplant. Source of these receptors: a human patient who received an intestinal transplant, so some T cells may come from the graft donor.

This clone has a single count. The rearrangement uses TRBV7-9 and TRBJ1-5; TRBD1 aligns across 8 bases. The CDR3 contains 17 residues. V was pared by 4 bases and J by 5 bases, with 13 bases of the junction left unmatched. Germline V gene data show CDR1 as SEHNR and CDR2 as FQNEAQ (reference sequence). The CDR3 bases are TGTGCCAGCAGCTCCGGGACAGGAAGAGATCGGGATCAGCCCCAGCATTTT. Amino acid sequence: CASSSGTGRDRDQPQHF.

The V and J genes are TRBV29-1 and TRBJ2-1; 9 bases are shared with TRBD2. V lost 3 bases and J lost 10; bases outside the gene matches: 10. Germline assignment: CDR1 SQVTM and CDR2 ANQGSEA. The CDR3 extends over 14 amino acids. The CDR3, as DNA: TGCAGCGTTGAGACGGCGGGAGGGCCTTGGGAGCAGTTCTTC. Translated: CSVETAGGPWEQFF.

The V gene is TRBV27, the J gene TRBJ2-7, with 12 bases identical to TRBD2. V lost 4 bases and J lost 5; bases outside the gene matches: 3. This CDR3 has 14 amino acids. CDR1 is MNHEY and CDR2 is SMNVEV in the germline V gene (reference sequence). The CDR3 sequence is CASSSLAGGDEQYF. For the CDR3, the DNA is TGTGCCAGCAGTTCACTAGCGGGAGGCGACGAGCAGTACTTC.

The J gene is TRBJ2-2, the V gene TRBV11-3; D might be TRBD1 or TRBD2, each matching 6 bases. This CDR3 has 20 residues. The V gene lost 0 bases and the J gene lost 5 bases, with 25 bases spanning the gap. Germline CDR1 and CDR2: SGHNT and YENEEA. CDR3 in amino acids: CASSLDPSLPGATRTGELFF. For the CDR3, the DNA is TGTGCCAGCAGCTTAGATCCCTCCTTACCGGGGGCCACTAGGACCGGGGAGCTGTTTTTT.

This chain links TRBV7-9 with TRBJ2-3; D may be TRBD1 (5 bases). Germline V lookup: CDR1 SEHNR, CDR2 FQNEAQ (reference sequence). V shed 3 bases and J shed 2 bases, with 9 bases lying between them. The CDR3 has 14 residues. CDR3 sequence (DNA): TGTGCCAGCAGCTTTGCAGGGTCCACAGATACGCAGTATTTT. This codes for CASSFAGSTDTQYF.

The chain uses TRBV29-1 and TRBJ2-6; D gene unclear. V was trimmed by 5 bases and J by 0 bases, leaving 5 bases between them. The CDR3 sequence is 13 residues long. CDR1 and CDR2 (germline): SQVTM, ANQGSEA. CDR3 residues: CSVRISGANVLTF. In DNA form, the CDR3 reads TGCAGCGTTCGGATCTCTGGGGCCAACGTCCTGACTTTC.

V is TRBV28 and J is TRBJ2-7, with TRBD1 identical over 9 bases. CDR3 size: 14 residues. The V segment lost 5 bases and the J segment 7 bases; nucleotides outside the gene matches: 9. Germline loops: CDR1 MDHEN, CDR2 SYDVKM. The CDR3 protein is CASSGGTGRAEQYV. The CDR3 coding sequence is TGTGCCAGCAGTGGCGGGACAGGGAGAGCAGAGCAGTACGTC.

To note about this clone: The junction shows a germline mismatch at one end, possibly a read error. J is TRBJ2-3 and V is TRBV7-2, with 10 bases fitting TRBD1. The CDR3 contains 18 residues. Germline CDR1 and CDR2: SGHTA and FQGNSA. The CDR3 bases are TGTGCCAGCAGCTTAAGTATGCGGGACAGGGGATTCAAAGATACGCAATATTTT. This translates into CASSLSMRDRGFKDTQYF.

This clone turned up a few times. The rearrangement uses TRBV11-2 and TRBJ1-2; D not certain. V shed 5 bases and J shed 8 bases, with 21 bases lying between them. Germline CDR1 SGHAT, CDR2 FQNNGV. The CDR3 covers 15 residues. CDR3 DNA sequence: TGTGCCAGCAGCCTGGGGAAGAGCCCCTATGTAGGCTACACCTTC. It specifies CASSLGKSPYVGYTF.

The rearrangement joins TRBV27 to TRBJ1-1; 10 nucleotides agree with TRBD1. This CDR3 has 14 amino acids. Germline V gene data show CDR1 as MNHEY and CDR2 as SMNVEV (reference sequence). V gave up 1 base and J gave up 10 bases; unmatched junction bases: 6. This CDR3 is CASSLLGQGSRAFF. The CDR3 DNA is TGTGCCAGCAGTTTATTGGGACAGGGGAGTCGAGCTTTCTTT.

V is TRBV6-1 and J is TRBJ2-1; TRBD1 aligns across 9 bases. The junction had 10 bases not matched to a gene; V was cut back by 10 bases and J by 9 bases. Germline V gene data show CDR1 as MNHNS and CDR2 as SASEGT. The CDR3 is made up of 13 amino acids. CDR3 bases: TGTGCCACTCAGGACAGGGGAGGGAGTGAGCAGTTCTTC. Amino acid sequence: CATQDRGGSEQFF.

The gene calls are TRBV7-6 and TRBJ1-1; D perhaps matches TRBD1 (6 bases). Germline loops: CDR1 SGHVS, CDR2 FNYEAQ. The V gene lost 4 bases and the J gene lost 5 bases, with 11 bases spanning the gap. The CDR3 loop spans 13 amino acids. The CDR3 sequence: CASSSTGNTEAFF. DNA of the CDR3: TGTGCCAGCAGCTCAACAGGGAATACTGAAGCTTTCTTT.

The chain joins TRBV7-3 to TRBJ2-4, with a possible D match to TRBD1 (6 bases). Trimming shortened V by 1 base and J by 0 bases, and 13 bases separated the two germline ends. Germline V lookup: CDR1 SGHTA, CDR2 FQGTGA. There are 17 residues in the CDR3. The CDR3 DNA follows: TGTGCCAGCAGCTTAAAACGGGACACTCAAGCCAAAAACATTCAGTACTTC. It codes for CASSLKRDTQAKNIQYF. Combining the CDR3 with reference TRBV7-3 and TRBJ2-4 gives the whole variable domain GAGVSQTPSNKVTEKGKYVELRCDPISGHTALYWYRQSLGQGPEFLIYFQGTGAADDSGLPNDRFFAVRPEGSVSTLKIQRTERGDSAVYLCASSLKRDTQAKNIQYFGAGTRLSVL.

This chain connects TRBV6-6 to TRBJ2-7; TRBD2 agrees at 11 bases. Trimming at V came to 4 bases and at J to 5 bases, leaving 7 bases not matched to a gene. Looked up from germline, CDR1 is MNHNY and CDR2 is SVGAGI (reference sequence). The CDR3 totals 15 residues. The chain's CDR3 is CASSSLAGGGHEQYF. CDR3 coding DNA: TGTGCCAGCAGTTCCCTAGCGGGAGGTGGCCACGAGCAGTACTTC.

J is TRBJ1-1 and V is TRBV5-6, with D tentatively TRBD1 (5 bases). The V gene lost 2 bases and the J gene lost 1 base, with 6 bases spanning the gap. The CDR3 is 13 residues long. The germline CDR1 and CDR2 sequences are SGHDT and YYEEEE. The CDR3 region has the DNA TGTGCCAGCAGCTTTGGACAGAACACTGAAGCTTTCTTT. It encodes CASSFGQNTEAFF. Full variable domain (outside the CDR3, taken from reference TRBV5-6 and TRBJ1-1): DAGVTQSPTHLIKTRGQQVTLRCSPKSGHDTVSWYQQALGQGPQFIFQYYEEEERQRGNFPDRFSGHQFPNYSSELNVNALLLGDSALYLCASSFGQNTEAFFGQGTRLTVV.

This sequence joins TRBV5-8 and TRBJ1-5; 8 bases line up with TRBD1. Germline V gene sequence: CDR1 SGHTS, CDR2 YDEGEE. This CDR3 spans 15 amino acids. Unmatched junction bases numbered 6, after V lost 4 bases and J lost 3 bases. The CDR3 sequence is CASSGGTGPNQPQHF. In DNA form, the CDR3 reads TGTGCCAGCAGCGGGGGGACAGGACCCAATCAGCCCCAGCATTTT. The variable domain in full, completed from reference TRBV5-8 and TRBJ1-5, reads EAGVTQSPTHLIKTRGQQATLRCSPISGHTSVYWYQQALGLGLQFLLWYDEGEERNRGNFPPRFSGRQFPNYSSELNVNALELEDSALYLCASSGGTGPNQPQHFGDGTRLSIL.

The rearrangement links TRBV18 to TRBJ2-5; no reliable D call. CDR1 is KGHSH, CDR2 LQKENI, per germline. The length of the CDR3 is 13 residues. The V end lost 0 bases, the J end lost 4 bases, and 6 bases lay between the germline ends. The CDR3 here is CASSPPSGETQYF. CDR3 DNA sequence: TGTGCCAGCTCACCACCGTCAGGAGAGACCCAGTACTTC.